Below are 10 T cell receptor beta chains sequenced from a single sample in a study of beta chain features in type 1 diabetes. All of the isolated RNA was reverse transcribed, so expressed TCRB transcripts were sequenced. Only in-frame clones appear in the TCRdb table, and some are missing; sequencing was by immunoSEQ multiplex PCR. The sample yields 900,000 or so clones, around a sixth seen once. Sequencing was done on a sample of naive CD4+ T cells from blood. These receptors came from a woman under 30 in good health.

This chain connects TRBV29-1 to TRBJ2-2, with D perhaps TRBD1 (6 bases). The V end was cut by 6 bases, the J end by 3 bases, with 14 bases between. The CDR3 has 14 amino acids. CDR1 is SQVTM, CDR2 ANQGSEA, per germline. CDR3: CSVSRKGDTGELFF. CDR3 DNA sequence: TGCAGCGTCAGCCGAAAGGGGGACACCGGGGAGCTGTTTTTT.

The V and J genes are TRBV5-1 and TRBJ2-3, with TRBD2 matching over 9 bases. Germline V gives CDR1 SGHRS, CDR2 YFSETQ. J was trimmed by 6 bases and V by 2 bases; bases with no gene match: 7. This CDR3 spans 15 amino acids. CDR3 bases: TGCGCCAGCAGCTTCCGGACTAGCGCGGGGGATACGCAGTATTTT. It codes for CASSFRTSAGDTQYF.

The chain uses TRBV13 and TRBJ2-3; no reliable D call. V lost 5 bases and J lost 6, with 12 bases in between. Germline-derived CDR1 and CDR2 are PRHDT and FYEKMQ (reference sequence). The length of the CDR3 is 13 residues. The CDR3 reads CASSILPADTQYF. The DNA of the CDR3 is TGTGCCAGCAGCATCCTGCCGGCGGATACGCAGTATTTT.

V gene TRBV5-1 combines with J gene TRBJ2-1; D uncertain. Germline CDR1 reads SGHRS; CDR2 reads YFSETQ. The CDR3 runs to 14 residues. Trimming stripped 0 bases from V and 6 bases from J, with 10 bases between. CDR3 sequence reads: CASSLDSTSNEQFF. In DNA, the CDR3 is TGCGCCAGCAGCTTGGACTCGACTTCCAATGAGCAGTTCTTC.

The J gene is TRBJ2-3, the V gene TRBV4-1; D is undetermined. Germline CDR1 and CDR2: MGHRA and YSYEKL. Trimming left V 1 base short and J 6 bases short, with 8 bases between. The CDR3 has 13 amino acids. In DNA, the CDR3 is TGCGCCAGCAGCCAAGTCTATGGCGATACGCAGTATTTT. Translated, it gives CASSQVYGDTQYF.

In this sample, this clone turned up a few times. The chain is built from TRBV4-3 and TRBJ2-3, with D tentatively TRBD2 (6 bases). This CDR3 comprises 17 residues. Trimming shortened V by 0 bases and J by 0 bases, and 13 bases separated the two germline ends. Per germline, CDR1 LGHNA and CDR2 YSLEER. The CDR3 is CASSQDRAGTSTDTQYF. CDR3 DNA: TGCGCCAGCAGCCAAGACCGGGCAGGGACTAGCACAGATACGCAGTATTTT.

The chain has TRBV29-1 and TRBJ2-7, with TRBD1 identical over 8 bases. Germline loops: CDR1 SQVTM, CDR2 ANQGSEA. The CDR3 has 12 residues. V gave up 7 bases and J gave up 2 bases; unmatched junction bases: 4. Written as DNA, the CDR3 is TGCAGCGCAACCAGGGGGCCCTACGAGCAGTACTTC. Amino acid sequence: CSATRGPYEQYF.

J is TRBJ1-1 and V is TRBV29-1; D possibly corresponds to TRBD1 (6 bases). CDR1 SQVTM and CDR2 ANQGSEA come from the germline V gene. This CDR3 has 13 residues. The V end lost 8 bases, the J end lost 3 bases, and 16 bases lay between the germline ends. CDR3 DNA sequence: TGCAGCCCCGCAAGGACAGCTCACACTGAAGCTTTCTTT. Translation: CSPARTAHTEAFF.

This clone was seen more than once but under ten times. DNA of the CDR3: TGTGCCAGCAGTGAAGCGGGGACTTCACTTGAGACCCAGTACTTC. This gives the protein CASSEAGTSLETQYF. The chain employs TRBV6-1 and TRBJ2-5; D is possibly TRBD2 (6 bases). Germline values: CDR1 MNHNS, CDR2 SASEGT. V was trimmed by 0 bases and J by 5 bases, leaving 13 bases between them. The CDR3 has 15 residues.

This rearrangement joins TRBV27 to TRBJ2-5; 12 bases are shared with TRBD2. The V gene's germline CDR1 is MNHEY and CDR2 SMNVEV (reference sequence). V was clipped by 5 bases and J by 2 bases; unmatched bases: 6. The CDR3 length is 16 residues. CDR3: CASSGFGTSGQETQYF. The CDR3 coding sequence is TGTGCCAGCAGTGGATTCGGGACTAGCGGGCAAGAGACCCAGTACTTC.